One sample yielded the 9 T cell receptor beta chains listed below, sequenced in a study of cytomegalovirus exposure and HLA in healthy donors. The PCR made use of 60 Vbeta and 13 Jbeta primers. TCRdb keeps only in-frame clones here, not all; method: immunoSEQ multiplex PCR. The repertoire includes approximately 91,000 clones, 64% of them detected once, and roughly 2.1% sits in the top ten. Sequenced input: PBMCs. The receptors were gathered from a human donor in good health.

Only a few counts were recorded for this clone. The gene calls are TRBV19 and TRBJ1-1, with TRBD1 as a possible D gene (5 bases). The CDR3 is 13 amino acids. Trimming removed 7 bases at V and 2 bases at J, with 11 bases between. In germline, CDR1 is LNHDA, CDR2 SQIVND (reference sequence). The CDR3 bases are TGTGCCAGTACCAGGGTCCAAAACACTGAAGCTTTCTTT. Translating it yields CASTRVQNTEAFF.

The chain recombines TRBV7-9 with TRBJ1-6, with a possible D match to TRBD1 (6 bases). Deletions cut 7 bases from V and 4 bases from J, with 11 bases between. This CDR3 has 14 residues. Germline CDR1 reads SEHNR; CDR2 reads FQNEAQ (reference sequence). The CDR3 protein is CASTLGQYNSPLHF. The CDR3 DNA is TGTGCCAGCACCCTAGGACAGTATAATTCACCCCTCCACTTT.

The CDR3 nucleotides read TGTGCCAGTAGTAGCTTCCCGGGACAGGGGTTCGAAGGGAATGAGCAGTTCTTC. The encoded protein is CASSSFPGQGFEGNEQFF. V and J are TRBV19 and TRBJ2-1; 10 bases match TRBD1. The V and J ends lost 4 bases and 7 bases, in that order; junction bases with no gene match: 16. The CDR3 extends over 18 amino acids. Germline V lookup: CDR1 LNHDA, CDR2 SQIVND (reference sequence).

The chain carries TRBV30 and TRBJ1-2; 8 bases line up with TRBD1. With 1 base clipped from V and 8 bases from J, the junction kept 6 bases outside the gene matches. The CDR3 has 13 amino acids. Germline CDR1 is GTSNPN and CDR2 is SVGIG (reference sequence). DNA for the CDR3: TGTGCCTGGAGTGAGGACAGGGTCGTAGGCTACACCTTC. It is translated as CAWSEDRVVGYTF.

This clone appeared a few times. The J gene is TRBJ1-3, the V gene TRBV9; 7 bases align to TRBD1. Germline CDR1 and CDR2: SGDLS and YYNGEE. V lost 0 bases and J lost 4; bases outside the gene matches: 13. This CDR3 is 18 amino acids long. The CDR3 nucleotides read TGTGCCAGCAGCGTAGCCCCGTCCTTACAGGGGAGGGGAAACACCATATATTTT. Protein sequence: CASSVAPSLQGRGNTIYF. Together with reference TRBV9 and TRBJ1-3, the CDR3 gives the full variable domain: DSGVTQTPKHLITATGQRVTLRCSPRSGDLSVYWYQQSLDQGLQFLIQYYNGEERAKGNILERFSAQQFPDLHSELNLSSLELGDSALYFCASSVAPSLQGRGNTIYFGEGSWLTVV.

The J gene is TRBJ2-7, the V gene TRBV20-1, with TRBD1 matching 8 bases. The V gene end was trimmed by 6 bases and the J gene end by 6 bases; junction bases not matched to a gene: 4. CDR3 size: 11 residues. Germline values: CDR1 DFQATT, CDR2 SNEGSKA (reference sequence). This CDR3 is CSADTGGEQYF. CDR3 nucleotide sequence: TGCAGTGCCGACACAGGGGGCGAGCAGTACTTC.

This clone was seen a handful of times. This chain links TRBV19 with TRBJ2-5, with 8 bases that match TRBD1. The V and J ends lost 5 bases and 5 bases, in that order; junction bases with no gene match: 4. CDR1 and CDR2 from the germline V gene are LNHDA and SQIVND (reference sequence). The CDR3 consists of 13 residues. For the CDR3, the DNA is TGTGCCAGTAGTCGACAGGGGACGGAGACCCAGTACTTC. Translation gives CASSRQGTETQYF.

V usage is TRBV9 and J usage is TRBJ2-5, with 7 bases aligning to TRBD2. The V and J ends lost 2 bases and 2 bases, in that order; junction bases with no gene match: 6. There are 15 residues in the CDR3. Looked up from germline, CDR1 is SGDLS and CDR2 is YYNGEE. The CDR3 is CASSVVSGRQETQYF. As DNA, the CDR3 is TGTGCCAGCAGCGTCGTTAGCGGGCGTCAAGAGACCCAGTACTTC.

As DNA, the CDR3 is TGCAGTGGGACAGTTCAAGAGACCCAGTACTTC. It is translated as CSGTVQETQYF. The chain has TRBV20-1 and TRBJ2-5; D is possibly TRBD1 (6 bases). V was cut by 7 bases and J by 2 bases, with 8 bases left in between. The CDR3 covers 11 residues. From germline, CDR1 is DFQATT and CDR2 SNEGSKA (reference sequence).